Listed here are 14 T cell receptor beta chains from one sample, sequenced in a study of PD-L1 blockade in urothelial cancer (dated by TCRdb to the late 2010s). Library preparation was by the immunoSEQ multiplex PCR assay. Held by TCRdb, this immuneACCESS table contains in-frame sequences only and omits some clones. Under half of the omission traces to an unresolved V gene where checked; the cause of the rest is unknown. The sample table shows tens of thousands of clones, and about 85% are seen once. Roughly 2.5% of the sample belongs to the ten largest clones. The sample's time point label, decoded: peripheral blood 6 weeks after treatment start. Sequences were derived from PBMCs, sampled around atezolizumab (anti-PD-L1) treatment. These TCRs come from a man aged 70-80 years with urothelial cancer.

The chain uses TRBV6-4 and TRBJ2-3, with D perhaps matching TRBD2 (6 bases). Per the germline V gene, CDR1 is MRHNA and CDR2 is SNTAGT. Between the trimmed V and J ends, which lost 4 bases and 4 bases, there was a span of 9 bases. This CDR3 has 13 amino acids. CDR3 region: CASSAGAPDTQYF. CDR3 DNA: TGTGCCAGCAGTGCGGGAGCACCAGATACGCAGTATTTT.

The V and J genes are TRBV5-1 and TRBJ2-7, with 7 positions matching TRBD1. The germline V gene has CDR1 SGHRS and CDR2 YFSETQ. J was trimmed by 2 bases and V by 2 bases; bases with no gene match: 7. The CDR3 contains 15 residues. CDR3 nucleotide sequence: TGCGCCAGCAGCTTACGACAGGGATCGGCCTACGAGCAGTACTTC. Translating gives CASSLRQGSAYEQYF.

The genes are TRBV28 and TRBJ1-5; TRBD1 matches at 7 bases. Germline V CDR1 and CDR2: MDHEN, SYDVKM. This CDR3 contains 16 residues. V dropped 5 bases and J dropped 2; count of bases not matched to a gene: 9. CDR3 protein: CASSRTKGAGNQPQHF. The DNA for the CDR3 is TGTGCCAGCAGTAGGACCAAGGGGGCCGGCAATCAGCCCCAGCATTTT.

The chain combines TRBV6-5 with TRBJ2-7, with D tentatively TRBD1 (5 bases). Germline loops: CDR1 MNHEY, CDR2 SVGAGI. The V and J ends lost 6 bases and 2 bases respectively, with 8 bases between them. The CDR3 loop spans 12 amino acids. The DNA for the CDR3 is TGTGCCAGCAGAGGCAGGGCCTACGAGCAGTACTTC. Translated: CASRGRAYEQYF.

The V and J genes are TRBV6-1 and TRBJ1-2; a weak D match, TRBD1 (5 bases). Trimming shortened V by 7 bases and J by 4 bases, and 13 bases separated the two germline ends. This CDR3 contains 13 residues. From germline, CDR1 is MNHNS and CDR2 SASEGT. The CDR3 DNA is TGTGCCAGCAAGGCAGGGCCACTCTATGGCTACACCTTC. Amino acid sequence: CASKAGPLYGYTF.

This chain links TRBV5-4 with TRBJ1-2, with D uncertain. The V and J ends lost 4 bases and 6 bases respectively, with 19 bases between them. CDR3 size: 15 residues. In germline, CDR1 is SGHNT, CDR2 YYREEE (reference sequence). This CDR3 is CASSPATQLWDGYTF. For the CDR3, the DNA is TGTGCCAGCAGCCCCGCGACTCAACTCTGGGATGGCTACACCTTC.

The J gene is TRBJ2-7, the V gene TRBV2; 9 bases are shared with TRBD1. Germline CDR1 is SNHLY and CDR2 is FYNNEI. The CDR3 is 13 amino acids. V lost 5 bases to trimming and J lost 5 bases; unmatched junction nucleotides: 4. Here the CDR3 DNA reads TGTGCCAGCAGTCTGGACAGGGGCAACGAGCAGTACTTC. Its protein is CASSLDRGNEQYF.

The rearrangement joins TRBV15 to TRBJ2-7; D remains unclear. CDR3 length: 15 residues. The V gene lost 0 bases and the J gene lost 3 bases, with 12 bases spanning the gap. The germline V gene encodes CDR1 LNHNV and CDR2 YYDKDF (reference sequence). The CDR3: CATSRDPQTVYEQYF. In DNA, the CDR3 is TGTGCCACCAGCAGAGATCCCCAGACTGTCTACGAGCAGTACTTC.

The chain uses TRBV10-3 and TRBJ2-3; D gene ambiguous. CDR1 is ENHRY and CDR2 is SYGVKD in the germline V gene. V lost 10 bases and J lost 4, with 12 bases in between. This CDR3 has 12 amino acids. The CDR3 DNA reads TGTGCCACCCAAATCAGCGCAGATACGCAGTATTTT. This gives the protein CATQISADTQYF.

The V and J genes are TRBV30 and TRBJ2-5; D uncertain. Deletions cut 0 bases from V and 2 bases from J, with 10 bases between. Per the germline V gene, CDR1 is GTSNPN and CDR2 is SVGIG (reference sequence). CDR3 length equals 14 residues. CDR3 sequence reads: CAWSVPRIQETQYF. Here the CDR3 DNA reads TGTGCCTGGAGTGTACCCAGGATACAAGAGACCCAGTACTTC.

The chain has TRBV7-2 and TRBJ2-7; 9 bases line up with TRBD1. The CDR3 length is 15 residues. The V and J ends lost 5 bases and 2 bases, in that order; junction bases with no gene match: 7. Germline CDR1 and CDR2: SGHTA and FQGNSA. The CDR3 bases are TGTGCCAGCAGCAGTTCAGGGACAGGGACCTACGAGCAGTACTTC. Amino acid sequence: CASSSSGTGTYEQYF. Complete variable domain (other parts from reference TRBV7-2 and TRBJ2-7): GAGVSQSPSNKVTEKGKDVELRCDPISGHTALYWYRQSLGQGLEFLIYFQGNSAPDKSGLPSDRFSAERTGGSVSTLTIQRTQQEDSAVYLCASSSSGTGTYEQYFGPGTRLTVT.

This clone was seen a few times. This sequence joins TRBV28 and TRBJ1-5; D might be TRBD1 (5 bases). The CDR3 loop spans 13 amino acids. V lost 6 bases to trimming and J lost 6 bases, with 12 bases between them. The germline V gene has CDR1 MDHEN and CDR2 SYDVKM. The CDR3 region has the DNA TGTGCCAGCAGGCCGGGAGGGACTCAGCCCCAGCATTTT. Residues: CASRPGGTQPQHF.

The chain joins TRBV7-2 to TRBJ1-2; TRBD1 might be the D (5 bases). The CDR3 length is 15 residues. Germline values: CDR1 SGHTA, CDR2 FQGNSA. The ends were cut back, 3 bases at V and 0 bases at J, with 11 bases in the middle. Here the CDR3 reads CASSLAAGPNYGYTF. The DNA for the CDR3 is TGTGCCAGCAGCTTGGCGGCAGGGCCTAACTATGGCTACACCTTC.

The gene calls are TRBV30 and TRBJ2-2; possible D gene TRBD1, 6 bases. The germline CDR1 and CDR2 sequences are GTSNPN and SVGIG (reference sequence). This CDR3 is built from 12 residues. Trimming took 5 bases from V and 9 from J, leaving 13 bases between them. The CDR3 loop reads CAWETGTRELFF. In DNA form, the CDR3 reads TGTGCCTGGGAAACAGGGACCCGGGAGCTGTTTTTT.